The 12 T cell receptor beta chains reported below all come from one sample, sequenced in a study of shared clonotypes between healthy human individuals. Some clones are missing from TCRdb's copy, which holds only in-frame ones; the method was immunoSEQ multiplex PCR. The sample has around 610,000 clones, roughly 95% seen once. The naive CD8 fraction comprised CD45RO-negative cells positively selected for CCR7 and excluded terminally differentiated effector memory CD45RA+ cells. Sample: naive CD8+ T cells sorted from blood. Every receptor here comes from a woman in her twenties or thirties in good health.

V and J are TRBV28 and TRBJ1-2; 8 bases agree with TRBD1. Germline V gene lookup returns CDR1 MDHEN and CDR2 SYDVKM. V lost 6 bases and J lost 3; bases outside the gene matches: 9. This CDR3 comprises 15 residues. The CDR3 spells CASRPTGGPYYGYTF. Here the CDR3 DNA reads TGTGCCAGCAGACCAACAGGGGGTCCCTACTATGGCTACACCTTC.

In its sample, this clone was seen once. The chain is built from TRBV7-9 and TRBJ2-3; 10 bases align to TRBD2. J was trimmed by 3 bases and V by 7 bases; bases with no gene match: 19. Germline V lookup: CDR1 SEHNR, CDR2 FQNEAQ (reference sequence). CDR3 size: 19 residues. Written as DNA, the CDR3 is TGTGCCAGCACCCCACCCGGGACTAGCGCCCTAAGGGGGACAGATACGCAGTATTTT. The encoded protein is CASTPPGTSALRGTDTQYF.

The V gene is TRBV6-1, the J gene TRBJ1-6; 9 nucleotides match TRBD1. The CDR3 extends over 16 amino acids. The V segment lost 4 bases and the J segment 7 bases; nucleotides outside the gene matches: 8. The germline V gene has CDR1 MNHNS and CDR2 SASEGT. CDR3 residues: CASSAPNRGLNSPLHF. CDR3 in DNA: TGTGCCAGCAGTGCGCCGAACAGGGGGCTGAATTCACCCCTCCACTTT.

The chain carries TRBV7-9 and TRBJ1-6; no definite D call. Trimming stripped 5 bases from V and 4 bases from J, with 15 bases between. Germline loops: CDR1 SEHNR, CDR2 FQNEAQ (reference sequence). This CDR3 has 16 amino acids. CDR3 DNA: TGTGCCAGCAGCCCCCCCGCAGGAGCTTATAATTCACCCCTCCACTTT. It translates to CASSPPAGAYNSPLHF. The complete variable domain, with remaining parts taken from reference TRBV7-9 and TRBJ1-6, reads DTGVSQNPRHKITKRGQNVTFRCDPISEHNRLYWYRQTLGQGPEFLTYFQNEAQLEKSRLLSDRFSAERPKGSFSTLEIQRTEQGDSAMYLCASSPPAGAYNSPLHFGNGTRLTVT.

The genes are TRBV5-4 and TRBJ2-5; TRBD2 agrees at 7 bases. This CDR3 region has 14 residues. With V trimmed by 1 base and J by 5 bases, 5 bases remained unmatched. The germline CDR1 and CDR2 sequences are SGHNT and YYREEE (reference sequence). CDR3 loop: CASSLREGQETQYF. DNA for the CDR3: TGTGCCAGCAGCTTGAGGGAGGGCCAGGAGACCCAGTACTTC.

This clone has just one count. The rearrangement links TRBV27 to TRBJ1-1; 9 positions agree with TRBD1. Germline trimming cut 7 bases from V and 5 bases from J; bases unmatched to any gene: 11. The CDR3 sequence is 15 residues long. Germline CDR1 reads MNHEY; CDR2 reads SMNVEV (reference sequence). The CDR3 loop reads CASTSPGQGSTEAFF. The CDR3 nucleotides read TGTGCCAGCACCAGCCCAGGACAGGGGAGTACTGAAGCTTTCTTT.

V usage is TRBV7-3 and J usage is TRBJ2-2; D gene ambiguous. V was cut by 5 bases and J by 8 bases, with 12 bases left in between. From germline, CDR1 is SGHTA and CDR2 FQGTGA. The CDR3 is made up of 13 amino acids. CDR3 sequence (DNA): TGTGCCAGCAGCCTGACTGTATTTGGGGAGCTGTTTTTT. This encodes CASSLTVFGELFF.

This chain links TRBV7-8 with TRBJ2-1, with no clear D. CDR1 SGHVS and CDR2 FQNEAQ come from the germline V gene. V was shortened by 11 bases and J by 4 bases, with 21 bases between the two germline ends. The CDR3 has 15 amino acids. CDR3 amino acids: CALGNPGMGYNEQFF. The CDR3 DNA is TGTGCCTTGGGGAACCCGGGCATGGGTTACAATGAGCAGTTCTTC.

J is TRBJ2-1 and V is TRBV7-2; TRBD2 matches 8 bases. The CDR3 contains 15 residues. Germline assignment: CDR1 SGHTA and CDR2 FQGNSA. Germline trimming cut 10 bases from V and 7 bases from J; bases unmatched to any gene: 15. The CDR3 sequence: CATQPFRTSFNEQFF. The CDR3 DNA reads TGTGCCACCCAGCCCTTCCGGACTAGCTTTAATGAGCAGTTCTTC.

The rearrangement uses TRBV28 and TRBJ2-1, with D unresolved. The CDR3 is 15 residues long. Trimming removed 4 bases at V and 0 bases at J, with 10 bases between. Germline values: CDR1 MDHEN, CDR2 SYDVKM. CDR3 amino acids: CASSSFLDSYNEQFF. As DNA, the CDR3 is TGTGCCAGCAGTTCGTTTCTCGACTCCTACAATGAGCAGTTCTTC.

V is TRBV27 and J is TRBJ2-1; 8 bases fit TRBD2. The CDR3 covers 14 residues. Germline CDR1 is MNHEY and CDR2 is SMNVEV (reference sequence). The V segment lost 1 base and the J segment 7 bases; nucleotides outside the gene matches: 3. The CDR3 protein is CASSLFGGANEQFF. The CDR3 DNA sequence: TGTGCCAGCAGTTTATTCGGGGGGGCGAATGAGCAGTTCTTC.

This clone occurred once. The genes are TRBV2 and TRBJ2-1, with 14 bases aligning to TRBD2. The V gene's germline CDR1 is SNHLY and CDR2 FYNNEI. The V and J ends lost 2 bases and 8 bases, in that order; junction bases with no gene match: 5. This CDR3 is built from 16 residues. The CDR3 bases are TGTGCCAGCAGTGAACCGGGACTAGCGGGAGAGTATGAGCAGTTCTTC. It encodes CASSEPGLAGEYEQFF.